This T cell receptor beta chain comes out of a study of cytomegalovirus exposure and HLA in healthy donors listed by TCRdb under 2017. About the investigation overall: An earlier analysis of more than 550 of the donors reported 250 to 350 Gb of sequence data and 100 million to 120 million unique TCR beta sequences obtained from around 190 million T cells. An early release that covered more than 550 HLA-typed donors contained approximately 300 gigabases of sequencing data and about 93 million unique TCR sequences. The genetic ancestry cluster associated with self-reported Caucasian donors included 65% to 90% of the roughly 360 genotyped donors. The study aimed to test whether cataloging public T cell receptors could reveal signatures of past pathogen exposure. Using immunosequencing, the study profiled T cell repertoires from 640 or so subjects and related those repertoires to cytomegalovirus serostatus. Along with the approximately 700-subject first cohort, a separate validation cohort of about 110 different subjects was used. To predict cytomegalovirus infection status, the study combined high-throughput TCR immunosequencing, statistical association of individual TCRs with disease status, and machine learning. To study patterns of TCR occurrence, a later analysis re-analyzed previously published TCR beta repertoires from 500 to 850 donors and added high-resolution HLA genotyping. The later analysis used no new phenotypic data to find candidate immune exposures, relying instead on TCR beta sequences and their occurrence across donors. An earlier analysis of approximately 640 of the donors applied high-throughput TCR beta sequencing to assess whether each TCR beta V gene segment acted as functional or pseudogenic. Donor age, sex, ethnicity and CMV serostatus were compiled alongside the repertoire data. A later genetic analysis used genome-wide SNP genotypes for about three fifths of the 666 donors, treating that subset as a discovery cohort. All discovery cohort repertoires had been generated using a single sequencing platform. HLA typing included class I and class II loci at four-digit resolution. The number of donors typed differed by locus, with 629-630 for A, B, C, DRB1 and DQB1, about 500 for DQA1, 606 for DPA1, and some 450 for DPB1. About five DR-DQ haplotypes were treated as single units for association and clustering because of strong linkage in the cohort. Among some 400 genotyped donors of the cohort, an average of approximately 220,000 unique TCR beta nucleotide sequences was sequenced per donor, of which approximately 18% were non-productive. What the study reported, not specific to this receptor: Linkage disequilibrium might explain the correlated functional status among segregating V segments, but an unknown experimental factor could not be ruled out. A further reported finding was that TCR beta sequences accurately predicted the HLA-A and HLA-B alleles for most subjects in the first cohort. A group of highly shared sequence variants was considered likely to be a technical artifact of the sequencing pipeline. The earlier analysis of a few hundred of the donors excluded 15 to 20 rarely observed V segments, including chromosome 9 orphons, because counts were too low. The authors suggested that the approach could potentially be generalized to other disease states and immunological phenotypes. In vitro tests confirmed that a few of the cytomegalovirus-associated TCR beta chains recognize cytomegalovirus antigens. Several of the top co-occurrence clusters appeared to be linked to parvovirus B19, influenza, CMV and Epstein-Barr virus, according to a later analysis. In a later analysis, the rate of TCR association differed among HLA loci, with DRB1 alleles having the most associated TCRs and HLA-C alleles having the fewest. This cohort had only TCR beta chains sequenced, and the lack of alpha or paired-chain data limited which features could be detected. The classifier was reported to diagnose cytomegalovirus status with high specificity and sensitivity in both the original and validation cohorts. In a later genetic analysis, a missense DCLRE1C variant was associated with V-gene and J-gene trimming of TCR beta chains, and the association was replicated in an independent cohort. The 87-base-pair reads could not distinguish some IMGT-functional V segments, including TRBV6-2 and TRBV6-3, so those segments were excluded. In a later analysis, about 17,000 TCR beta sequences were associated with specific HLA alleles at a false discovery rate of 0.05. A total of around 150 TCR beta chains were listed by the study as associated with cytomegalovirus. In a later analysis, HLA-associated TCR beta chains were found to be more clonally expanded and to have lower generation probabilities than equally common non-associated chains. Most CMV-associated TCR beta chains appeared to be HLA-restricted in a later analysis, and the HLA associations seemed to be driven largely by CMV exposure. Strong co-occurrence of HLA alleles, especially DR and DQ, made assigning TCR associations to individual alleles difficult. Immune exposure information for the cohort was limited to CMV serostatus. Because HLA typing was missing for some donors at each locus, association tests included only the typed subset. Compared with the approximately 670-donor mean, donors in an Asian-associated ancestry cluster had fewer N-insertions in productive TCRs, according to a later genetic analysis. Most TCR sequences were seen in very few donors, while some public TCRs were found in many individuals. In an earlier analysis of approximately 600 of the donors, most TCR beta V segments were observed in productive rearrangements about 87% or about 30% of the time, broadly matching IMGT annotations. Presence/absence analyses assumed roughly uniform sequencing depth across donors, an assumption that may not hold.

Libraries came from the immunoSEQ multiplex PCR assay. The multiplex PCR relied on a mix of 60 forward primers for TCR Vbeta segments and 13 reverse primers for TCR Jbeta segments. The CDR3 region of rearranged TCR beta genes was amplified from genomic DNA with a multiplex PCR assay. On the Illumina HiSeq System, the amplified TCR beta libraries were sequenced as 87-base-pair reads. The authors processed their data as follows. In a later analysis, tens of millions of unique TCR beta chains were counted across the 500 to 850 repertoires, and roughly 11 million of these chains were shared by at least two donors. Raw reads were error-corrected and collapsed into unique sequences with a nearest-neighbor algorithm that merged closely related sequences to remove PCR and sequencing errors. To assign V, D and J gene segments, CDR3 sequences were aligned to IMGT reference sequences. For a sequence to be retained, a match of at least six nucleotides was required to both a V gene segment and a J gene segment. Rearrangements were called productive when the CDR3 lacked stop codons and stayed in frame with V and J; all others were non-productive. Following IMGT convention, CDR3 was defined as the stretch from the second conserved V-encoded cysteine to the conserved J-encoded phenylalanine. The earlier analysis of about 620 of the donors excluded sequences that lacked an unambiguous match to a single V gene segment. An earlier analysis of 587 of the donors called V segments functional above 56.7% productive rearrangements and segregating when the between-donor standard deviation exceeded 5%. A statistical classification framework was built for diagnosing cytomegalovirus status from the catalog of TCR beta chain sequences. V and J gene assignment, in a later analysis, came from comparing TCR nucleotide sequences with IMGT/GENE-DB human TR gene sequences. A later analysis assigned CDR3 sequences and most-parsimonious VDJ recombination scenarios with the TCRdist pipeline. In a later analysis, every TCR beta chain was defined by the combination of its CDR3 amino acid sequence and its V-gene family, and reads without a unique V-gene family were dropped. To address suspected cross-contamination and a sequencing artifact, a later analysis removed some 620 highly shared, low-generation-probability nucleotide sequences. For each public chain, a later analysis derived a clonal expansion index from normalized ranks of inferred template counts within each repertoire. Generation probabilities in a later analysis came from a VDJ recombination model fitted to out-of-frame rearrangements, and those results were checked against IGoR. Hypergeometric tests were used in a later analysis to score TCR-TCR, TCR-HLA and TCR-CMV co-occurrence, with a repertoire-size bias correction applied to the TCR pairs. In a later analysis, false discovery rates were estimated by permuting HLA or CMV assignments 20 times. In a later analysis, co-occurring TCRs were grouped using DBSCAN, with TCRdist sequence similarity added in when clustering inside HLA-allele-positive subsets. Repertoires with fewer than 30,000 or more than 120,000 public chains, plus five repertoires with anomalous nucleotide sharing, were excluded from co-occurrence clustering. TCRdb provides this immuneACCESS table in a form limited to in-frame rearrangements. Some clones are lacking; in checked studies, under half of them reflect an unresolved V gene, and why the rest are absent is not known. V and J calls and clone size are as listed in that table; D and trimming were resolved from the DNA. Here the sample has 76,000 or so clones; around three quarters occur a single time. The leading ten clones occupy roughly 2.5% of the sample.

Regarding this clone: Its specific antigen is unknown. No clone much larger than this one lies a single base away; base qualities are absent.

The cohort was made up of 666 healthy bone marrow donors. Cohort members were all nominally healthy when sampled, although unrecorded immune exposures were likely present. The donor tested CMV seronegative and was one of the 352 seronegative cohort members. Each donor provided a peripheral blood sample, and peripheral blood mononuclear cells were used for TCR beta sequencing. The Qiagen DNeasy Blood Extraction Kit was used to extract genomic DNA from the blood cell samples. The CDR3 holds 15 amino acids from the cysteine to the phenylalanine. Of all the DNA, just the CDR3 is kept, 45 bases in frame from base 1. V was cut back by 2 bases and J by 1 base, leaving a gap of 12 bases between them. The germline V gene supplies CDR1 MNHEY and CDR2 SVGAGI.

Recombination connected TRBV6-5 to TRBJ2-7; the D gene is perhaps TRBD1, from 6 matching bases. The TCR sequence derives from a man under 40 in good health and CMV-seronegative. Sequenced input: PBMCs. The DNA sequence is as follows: TGTGCCAGCAGTTACGGGGGCAGGGCGTCCTACGAGCAGTACTTC. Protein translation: CASSYGGRASYEQYF.